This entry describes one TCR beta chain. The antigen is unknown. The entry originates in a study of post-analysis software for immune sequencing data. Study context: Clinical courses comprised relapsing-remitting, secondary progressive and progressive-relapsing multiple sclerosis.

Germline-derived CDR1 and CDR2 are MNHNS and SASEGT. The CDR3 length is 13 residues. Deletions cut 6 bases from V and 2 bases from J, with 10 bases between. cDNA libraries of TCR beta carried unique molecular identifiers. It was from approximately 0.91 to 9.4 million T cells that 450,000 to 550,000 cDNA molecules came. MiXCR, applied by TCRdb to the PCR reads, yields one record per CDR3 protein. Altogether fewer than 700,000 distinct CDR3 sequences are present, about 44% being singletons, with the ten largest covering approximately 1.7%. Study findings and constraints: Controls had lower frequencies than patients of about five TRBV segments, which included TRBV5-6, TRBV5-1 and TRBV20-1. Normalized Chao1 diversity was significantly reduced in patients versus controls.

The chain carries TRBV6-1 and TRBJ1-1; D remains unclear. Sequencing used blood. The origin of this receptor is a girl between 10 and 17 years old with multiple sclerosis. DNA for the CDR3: TGTGCCAGCAGACCCGGGAAAAACACTGAAGCTTTCTTT. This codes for CASRPGKNTEAFF.